This T cell receptor (beta chain) was sequenced in a study of glioma-infiltrating T cells. Study observations and caveats: Tissue-blood divergence was below expectation in non-neoplastic patients, above in gliomas. CDR3 overlap between tissue and blood was very small.

Amplification of TCR alpha and beta CDR3 regions from RNA used iRepertoire nested multiplex PCR. TCRdb recomputed calls from the multiplex PCR reads with MiXCR, one row per CDR3 protein. The sample has tens of thousands of distinct CDR3 sequences; 23% are singletons. A note on this clonotype: Its antigen is currently unknown. The CDR3 does not close with the conserved phenylalanine or tryptophan, likely indicating a read error.

Germline V gene lookup returns CDR1 MNHEY and CDR2 SMNVEV (reference sequence). The CDR3 is made up of 13 amino acids. The V gene is TRBV27, the J gene TRBJ2-7, with unresolved D. The J call is in doubt because the DNA end fits TRBJ2-1 better. Sequenced material: glioma tissue, nonneoplastic brain tissue, or PBMCs (not recorded which). This clonotype originated in a human donor with low-grade glioma or glioblastoma, undergoing nonglioma brain surgery, or in good health (not recorded which). Here the CDR3 reads CASSFDTPTEQFL. The CDR3 nucleotides read TGCGCCAGCAGTTTTGATACCCCCACTGAGCAGTTCCTC.